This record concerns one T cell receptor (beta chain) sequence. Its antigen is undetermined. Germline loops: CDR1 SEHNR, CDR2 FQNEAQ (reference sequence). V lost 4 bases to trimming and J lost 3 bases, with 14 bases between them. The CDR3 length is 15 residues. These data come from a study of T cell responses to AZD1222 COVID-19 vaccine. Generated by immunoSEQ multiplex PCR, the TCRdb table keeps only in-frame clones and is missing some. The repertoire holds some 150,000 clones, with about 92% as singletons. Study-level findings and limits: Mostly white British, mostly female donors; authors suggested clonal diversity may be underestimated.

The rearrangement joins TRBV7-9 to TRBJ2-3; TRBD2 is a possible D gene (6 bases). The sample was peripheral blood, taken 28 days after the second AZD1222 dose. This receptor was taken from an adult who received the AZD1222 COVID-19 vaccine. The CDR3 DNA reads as TGTGCCAGCAGCTCGAGGAGACTAGTGACAGATACGCAGTATTTT. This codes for CASSSRRLVTDTQYF.